These T cell receptor beta chains were read from a single sample in a study of blood T cell repertoires in COVID-19. Assay used: immunoSEQ multiplex PCR; TCRdb lists only in-frame clones, some missing. The table records about 430,000 clones, more than 70% of them present only once. The sequenced sample was PBMCs or T cells enriched from blood (not recorded which). These receptors all come from a woman younger than 35 who had been exposed to COVID-19. CDR3s include the opening cysteine and the closing phenylalanine or tryptophan. A D gene is named only where the DNA matches it firmly. Size is stated for part of the rows, as once, few or many counts, or as a class when the clone is expanded.

v_gene: TRBV6-5; d_gene: NA; abundance: NA; j_gene: TRBJ2-7; CDR3nt: TGTGCCAGCAGTTATGAGGGCTCCTACGAGCAGTACTTC; CDR3aa: CASSYEGSYEQYF
v_gene: TRBV6-5; d_gene: NA; abundance: NA; j_gene: TRBJ1-1; CDR3nt: TGTGCCAGCAGTTACTCGAGTCCTTCGGGCACTGAAGCTTTCTTT; CDR3aa: CASSYSSPSGTEAFF
v_gene: TRBV30; d_gene: NA; abundance: NA; j_gene: TRBJ1-4; CDR3nt: TGTGCCTGGAGTTCAGGGACAACGAATGAAAAACTGTTTTTT; CDR3aa: CAWSSGTTNEKLFF
v_gene: TRBV5-4; d_gene: NA; abundance: NA; j_gene: TRBJ1-2; CDR3nt: TGTGCCAGCAGCTTTTCGGCGGAGAACTATGGCTACACCTTC; CDR3aa: CASSFSAENYGYTF
v_gene: TRBV7-8; d_gene: TRBD2; abundance: NA; j_gene: TRBJ2-7; CDR3nt: TGTGCCAGCAGCCCTGGGACTAGCGCAATTAACTACGAGCAGTACTTC; CDR3aa: CASSPGTSAINYEQYF
v_gene: TRBV29-1; d_gene: TRBD2; abundance: once; j_gene: TRBJ2-7; CDR3nt: TGCAGCGTGGCCCTATGGAGTAGCGGGAGCTCCTACGAGCAGTACTTC; CDR3aa: CSVALWSSGSSYEQYF
v_gene: TRBV18; d_gene: TRBD1; abundance: NA; j_gene: TRBJ1-6; CDR3nt: TGTGCCAGCTCGCGCACAGGGGACAATTCACCCCTCCACTTT; CDR3aa: CASSRTGDNSPLHF
v_gene: TRBV5-1; d_gene: TRBD1; abundance: NA; j_gene: TRBJ1-1; CDR3nt: TGCGCCAGCAGCTTTCTACAGGGGCGGGAGGCTGAAGCTTTCTTT; CDR3aa: CASSFLQGREAEAFF
v_gene: TRBV28; d_gene: NA; abundance: NA; j_gene: TRBJ2-6; CDR3nt: TGTGCCAGCCACAGGTCCTCTGGGGCCAACGTCCTGACTTTC; CDR3aa: CASHRSSGANVLTF
v_gene: TRBV5-6; d_gene: TRBD2; abundance: once; j_gene: TRBJ2-3; CDR3nt: TGTGCCAGCAGCGTGACTAGCGGGGGAATCTATACGCAGTATTTT; CDR3aa: CASSVTSGGIYTQYF
v_gene: TRBV18; d_gene: TRBD1; abundance: NA; j_gene: TRBJ2-1; CDR3nt: TGTGCCAGCTCACGTACCACAGGGGCCAATGAGCAGTTCTTC; CDR3aa: CASSRTTGANEQFF
v_gene: TRBV29-1; d_gene: NA; abundance: NA; j_gene: TRBJ2-7; CDR3nt: TGCAGCGCCTACGAAGGAGGGCCGTCCTACGAGCAGTACTTC; CDR3aa: CSAYEGGPSYEQYF
v_gene: TRBV7-2; d_gene: TRBD2; abundance: NA; j_gene: TRBJ2-7; CDR3nt: TGTGCCAGCAGCTTTAACGAACTAGCGGGGGGGACCTACGAGCAGTACTTC; CDR3aa: CASSFNELAGGTYEQYF
v_gene: TRBV5-1; d_gene: NA; abundance: NA; j_gene: TRBJ2-3; CDR3nt: TGCGCCAGCAGCCGGGCCGTCGGGATAGCGGCCCGCACAGATACGCAGTATTTT; CDR3aa: CASSRAVGIAARTDTQYF
v_gene: TRBV23-1; d_gene: NA; abundance: NA; j_gene: TRBJ2-1; CDR3nt: TGCGCCAGCAGTCAATCCTCGGGGGAATCCTACAATGAGCAGTTCTTC; CDR3aa: CASSQSSGESYNEQFF
v_gene: TRBV29-1; d_gene: NA; abundance: few; j_gene: TRBJ1-3; CDR3nt: TGCAGCGTTGAAGCGGAGACTAGGGGCTCTGGAAACACCATATATTTT; CDR3aa: CSVEAETRGSGNTIYF
v_gene: TRBV29-1; d_gene: NA; abundance: NA; j_gene: TRBJ2-3; CDR3nt: TGCAGCGTTAGGGGGGGTGGAGGAGATACGCAGTATTTT; CDR3aa: CSVRGGGGDTQYF
v_gene: TRBV10-2; d_gene: TRBD2; abundance: few; j_gene: TRBJ2-7; CDR3nt: TGCGCCAGCAGTGAGGGGCGGATTAGCGGGTCTTACTACGAGCAGTACTTC; CDR3aa: CASSEGRISGSYYEQYF
v_gene: TRBV11-3; d_gene: NA; abundance: once; j_gene: TRBJ2-1; CDR3nt: TGTGCCAGCAGCTCCCGGGTTAGCGGAGCCCACAATGAGCAGTTCTTC; CDR3aa: CASSSRVSGAHNEQFF
v_gene: TRBV7-2; d_gene: NA; abundance: NA; j_gene: TRBJ1-5; CDR3nt: TGTGCCAGCAGCCATTATGGCCAGCCCCAGCATTTT; CDR3aa: CASSHYGQPQHF
v_gene: TRBV18; d_gene: TRBD2; abundance: NA; j_gene: TRBJ2-5; CDR3nt: TGTGCCAGCTCACCCAGGGGACTAGCGGGGACCGAGACCCAGTACTTC; CDR3aa: CASSPRGLAGTETQYF
v_gene: TRBV18; d_gene: NA; abundance: NA; j_gene: TRBJ2-2; CDR3nt: TGTGCCAGCTCACTAACGACAGCCAGGGACACCGGGGAGCTGTTTTTT; CDR3aa: CASSLTTARDTGELFF
v_gene: TRBV7-9; d_gene: NA; abundance: NA; j_gene: TRBJ2-2; CDR3nt: TGTGCCAGCAGCCCCCATACTCAGGACTACCCAGACGGGGAGCTGTTTTTT; CDR3aa: CASSPHTQDYPDGELFF
v_gene: TRBV19; d_gene: NA; abundance: NA; j_gene: TRBJ1-1; CDR3nt: TGTGCCAGTAGTACGATGACACGGAACACTGAAGCTTTCTTT; CDR3aa: CASSTMTRNTEAFF
v_gene: TRBV4-2; d_gene: NA; abundance: few; j_gene: TRBJ1-5; CDR3nt: TGTGCCAGCAGCCAAGAGGAGGGGTCTCTGAATCAGCCCCAGCATTTT; CDR3aa: CASSQEEGSLNQPQHF
v_gene: TRBV29-1; d_gene: NA; abundance: NA; j_gene: TRBJ1-1; CDR3nt: TGCAGCGTTGCAGGGGTGGGGACTGAAGCTTTCTTT; CDR3aa: CSVAGVGTEAFF
v_gene: TRBV4-2; d_gene: TRBD1; abundance: NA; j_gene: TRBJ1-4; CDR3nt: TGTGCCAGCAGTCGAACAGGGGCCAATAATGAAAAACTGTTTTTT; CDR3aa: CASSRTGANNEKLFF
v_gene: TRBV29-1; d_gene: NA; abundance: NA; j_gene: TRBJ1-2; CDR3nt: TGCAGCGCCGGGGACAATTTGAACTATGGCTACACCTTC; CDR3aa: CSAGDNLNYGYTF
v_gene: TRBV5-1; d_gene: TRBD1; abundance: few; j_gene: TRBJ2-7; CDR3nt: TGCGCCAGCCGACCCGGGACAGGGGGCGAGCAGTACTTC; CDR3aa: CASRPGTGGEQYF
v_gene: TRBV10-1; d_gene: NA; abundance: NA; j_gene: TRBJ2-1; CDR3nt: TGCGCCAGCAGGGAGGACAGTAACAATGAGCAGTTCTTC; CDR3aa: CASREDSNNEQFF
v_gene: TRBV6-5; d_gene: NA; abundance: NA; j_gene: TRBJ2-7; CDR3nt: TGTGCCAGCGGCGGGGCGGGATACGAGCAGTACTTC; CDR3aa: CASGGAGYEQYF
v_gene: TRBV25-1; d_gene: TRBD1; abundance: NA; j_gene: TRBJ2-5; CDR3nt: TGTGCCAGCAGTGAATTAAGGAAGAGTGGGACAGGGGGAGAGACCCAGTACTTC; CDR3aa: CASSELRKSGTGGETQYF
v_gene: TRBV7-6; d_gene: TRBD2; abundance: NA; j_gene: TRBJ2-4; CDR3nt: TGTGCCAGCAGCTTAGCGGGAGGGCCTTCAGCCAAAAACATTCAGTACTTC; CDR3aa: CASSLAGGPSAKNIQYF
v_gene: TRBV7-2; d_gene: TRBD1; abundance: once; j_gene: TRBJ2-5; CDR3nt: TGTGCCAGCAGCTTAGACAGGGGAAATTGGGAGACCCAGTACTTC; CDR3aa: CASSLDRGNWETQYF
v_gene: TRBV10-3; d_gene: TRBD1; abundance: NA; j_gene: TRBJ2-2; CDR3nt: TGTGCCATCAGTCACCTACAGGACAGGGCTGACACCGGGGAGCTGTTTTTT; CDR3aa: CAISHLQDRADTGELFF
v_gene: TRBV5-4; d_gene: TRBD1; abundance: NA; j_gene: TRBJ2-7; CDR3nt: TGTGCCAGCAGCTTCCCTGGGGGACAGGGATCCTACGAGCAGTACTTC; CDR3aa: CASSFPGGQGSYEQYF
v_gene: TRBV28; d_gene: NA; abundance: NA; j_gene: TRBJ1-5; CDR3nt: TGTGCCAGCGGGAGGGGATATCAGCCCCAGCATTTT; CDR3aa: CASGRGYQPQHF
v_gene: TRBV28; d_gene: TRBD2; abundance: few; j_gene: TRBJ2-1; CDR3nt: TGTGCCAGCAGCCCACTAGCGGGAGGTTCCCCCTACAATGAGCAGTTCTTC; CDR3aa: CASSPLAGGSPYNEQFF
v_gene: TRBV28; d_gene: NA; abundance: NA; j_gene: TRBJ2-3; CDR3nt: TGTGCCAGCAGTGGAAGCGGGTCTAGCACAGATACGCAGTATTTT; CDR3aa: CASSGSGSSTDTQYF
v_gene: TRBV9; d_gene: NA; abundance: NA; j_gene: TRBJ1-4; CDR3nt: TGTGCCAGCAGCGTCGGGAGCATGCTTAATGAAAAACTGTTTTTT; CDR3aa: CASSVGSMLNEKLFF
v_gene: TRBV21-1; d_gene: NA; abundance: NA; j_gene: TRBJ2-4; CDR3nt: TGTGCCAGCAGCAAGGAGAGTCGGCGTATTACCATTCAGTACTTC; CDR3aa: CASSKESRRITIQYF
v_gene: TRBV6-5; d_gene: TRBD2; abundance: NA; j_gene: TRBJ2-1; CDR3nt: TGTGCCAGCAGTTACGGGGGGGAAAATGAGCAGTTCTTC; CDR3aa: CASSYGGENEQFF